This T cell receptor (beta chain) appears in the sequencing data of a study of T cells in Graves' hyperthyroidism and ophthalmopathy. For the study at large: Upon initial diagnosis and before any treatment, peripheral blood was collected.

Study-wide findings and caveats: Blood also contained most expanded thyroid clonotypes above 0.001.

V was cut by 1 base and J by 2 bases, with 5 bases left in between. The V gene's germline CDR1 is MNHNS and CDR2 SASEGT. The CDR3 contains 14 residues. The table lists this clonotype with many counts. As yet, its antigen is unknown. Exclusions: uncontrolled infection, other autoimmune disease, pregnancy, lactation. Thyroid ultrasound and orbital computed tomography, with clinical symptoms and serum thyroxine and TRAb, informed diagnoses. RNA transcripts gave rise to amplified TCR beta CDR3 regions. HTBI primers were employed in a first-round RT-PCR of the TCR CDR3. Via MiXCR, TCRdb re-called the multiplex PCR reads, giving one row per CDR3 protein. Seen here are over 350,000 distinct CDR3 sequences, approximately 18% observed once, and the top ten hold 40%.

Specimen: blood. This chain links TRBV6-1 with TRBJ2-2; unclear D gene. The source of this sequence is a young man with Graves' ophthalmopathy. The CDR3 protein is CASSEGANTGELFF. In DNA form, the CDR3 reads TGTGCCAGCAGTGAAGGAGCCAACACCGGGGAGCTGTTTTTT.